This T cell receptor beta chain stems from a study of identical twins (dated by TCRdb to about 2016). Study-level background: To test whether fetal clonotypes persist, this study deep-sequenced TCR alpha and beta repertoires from monozygotic twins, from unrelated adults of various ages, and from cord blood. Replicate twin experiments were performed at different times using different library preparation protocols to rule out contamination. Summary of the overall study and its limitations: Because the same donors could not be followed over many years, the conclusions relied on cross-sectional statistical analysis. Recombination models systematically underestimated out-of-frame TCR alpha sharing in monozygotic twins but agreed with sharing between unrelated individuals. Excess twin sharing in beta out-of-frame sequences was weaker because fewer shared sequences lowered the signal-to-noise ratio. Out-of-frame TCR alpha sequences shared between twins showed an excess of low generation-probability sequences compared with coincidental sharing between unrelated individuals. Abundant cord blood beta clonotypes had fewer insertions, young adult naive repertoires showed a similar but weaker trend, and memory repertoires showed no such trend. Invariant T cells such as MAIT and iNKT could partly confound zero-insertion analyses, though diverse VJ usage argued against this for most clonotypes.

A word on this clonotype: Its antigen is not yet known. Base qualities were left out, and no much larger clone turns up one base away.

Every donor in the study was a healthy Caucasian. The researchers also sequenced three unrelated adults who were not twins: a male aged 18 to 29, a male aged 50 to 59, and a female aged 50 to 59. Using Miltenyi CD45RO+ enrichment and human naive T-cell isolation kits, memory (CD45RO+) and naive T cells were isolated from PBMC. The germline V gene supplies CDR1 SGHRS and CDR2 YFSETQ. Compared with germline, V lacks 2 bases and J lacks 2 bases; bases without a gene match: 6. The CDR3 has 15 amino acids, counting the end cysteine and phenylalanine. The CDR3 DNA has 45 bases and is translated from base 1. Library method: 5' RACE. The sequencer listed for this sample is Illumina HiSeq 2000. A universal primer binding site was introduced by template switching, and a unique molecular identifier was present in the final cDNA, enabling accurate counting of TCR cDNA molecules. First-strand cDNA for TCR alpha and beta chains was synthesized from specific primers in the conserved constant-segment region. Each cDNA library was double barcoded, with a SMART-Mk sample barcode plus Illumina barcodes, to control for contamination. TruSeq adapter sequences and Illumina sample barcodes were added in two successive PCR steps. The Illumina HiSeq platform was used with custom primers to sequence TCR alpha and beta cDNA libraries. Per the original workflow: MiGEC processed the raw reads to extract unique molecular identifiers, while MiXCR was used to determine the CDR3 positions. Recombination models were inferred per individual with the repgenHMM and IGoR tools using an EM algorithm. Shared clonotype analysis was performed with the tcR package in R, normalizing sharing by the product of cloneset sizes. To study raw recombination without the effects of thymic and clonal selection, out-of-frame nonproductive sequences were analyzed. The raw public data were reprocessed by TCRdb itself: fastp quality trimming at Q25, MiXCR clonotype calling, in-frame beta chains only. Each CDR3 protein appears once, grouped with its most common genes and DNA. TCRdb, rather than the study authors, made the V and J calls. This sample gives roughly 690,000 distinct CDR3 sequences in total; around 6.1% of them show up just once. Around 1.7% of the sample is in the top ten clones.

This TCR was recovered from a man aged 18 to 29 in good health. Material for sequencing was naive T cells sorted from blood. Reading the label with the study, this specimen's cell subset or site is: cells isolated with a human naive T-cell isolation kit. The rearrangement joined TRBV5-1 to TRBJ1-2, with TRBD1 identical over 7 junction bases. The DNA sequence is TGCGCCAGCAGCTTTGGACAGGCGGAAAACTATGGCTACACCTTC. Translated, this is CASSFGQAENYGYTF.